The 14 T cell receptor beta chains below come from one sample, sequenced in a study of CD4 T cells in relation to SARS-CoV-2 and coronaviruses. Generated by immunoSEQ multiplex PCR, the TCRdb table keeps only in-frame clones and is missing some. The table shows 10,000 to 15,000 clones, with roughly 80% occurring only once. The antigens these receptors bind are not known. The unexposed donors gave CD4+ T cells in 2011-2018, prior to COVID-19. CD4+ T cells were isolated from the cells after around 9 days of culture. The sequencing sample was made of CD4+ T cells from PBMCs, cultured in vitro. Receptors originate from a human donor in good health.

The gene calls are TRBV10-2 and TRBJ2-7, with 13 positions matching TRBD2. Germline V gene sequence: CDR1 WSHSY, CDR2 SAAADI. The CDR3 length is 14 residues. The junction had 0 bases not matched to a gene; V was cut back by 4 bases and J by 3 bases. This CDR3 is CASSGLAGGYEQYF. CDR3 DNA: TGCGCCAGCAGTGGACTAGCGGGGGGCTACGAGCAGTACTTC.

The CDR3 DNA reads as TGTGCCAGCAGCTTTAGTAGTGATACGCAGTATTTT. Protein product: CASSFSSDTQYF. The chain has TRBV7-2 and TRBJ2-3; D not certain. Germline-derived CDR1 and CDR2 are SGHTA and FQGNSA. Trimming pared 3 bases from V and 6 bases from J, leaving 7 bases between. This CDR3 comprises 12 residues.

The chain employs TRBV6-5 and TRBJ2-7; TRBD1 is a possible D gene (6 bases). Germline values: CDR1 MNHEY, CDR2 SVGAGI. This CDR3 region has 15 residues. Between the trimmed V and J ends, which lost 1 base and 4 bases, there was a span of 14 bases. The CDR3 here is CASSYYRANPYEQYF. CDR3 in DNA: TGTGCCAGCAGTTACTACAGGGCCAATCCGTACGAGCAGTACTTC.

The CDR3 DNA reads TGTGCCAGCAGCCCATTGCTAGCGGGGGGCCCCCTGGGGGAGACCCAGTACTTC. Protein sequence: CASSPLLAGGPLGETQYF. The chain recombines TRBV7-2 with TRBJ2-5; TRBD2 aligns across 11 bases. The ends lost 5 bases at V and 5 bases at J; junction bases unmatched: 16. Germline-derived CDR1 and CDR2 are SGHTA and FQGNSA. The CDR3 runs 18 residues.

This clone was observed once. The chain is built from TRBV6-1 and TRBJ1-2; no firm D call. Germline assignment: CDR1 MNHNS and CDR2 SASEGT. The CDR3 extends over 15 amino acids. Trimming removed 2 bases from V and 3 bases from J, with 13 bases in between. CDR3 DNA sequence: TGTGCCAGCAGTGAACCCCGGGCCCGGCACTATGGCTACACCTTC. It is translated as CASSEPRARHYGYTF.

J is TRBJ1-2 and V is TRBV27, with TRBD1 identical over 8 bases. The CDR3 contains 14 residues. From germline, CDR1 is MNHEY and CDR2 SMNVEV (reference sequence). V lost 6 bases to trimming and J lost 0 bases; unmatched junction nucleotides: 3. This CDR3 is CASRPGGANYGYTF. CDR3 nucleotide sequence: TGTGCCAGCAGGCCAGGGGGCGCTAACTATGGCTACACCTTC.

V and J are TRBV5-1 and TRBJ1-1; D gene ambiguous. The CDR3 has 14 residues. V was trimmed by 0 bases and J by 1 base, leaving 7 bases between them. CDR1 SGHRS and CDR2 YFSETQ come from the germline V gene. The CDR3 DNA is TGCGCCAGCAGCTTGGCGGAGTGGAACACTGAAGCTTTCTTT. Translated: CASSLAEWNTEAFF.

The chain combines TRBV7-9 with TRBJ2-2; D not certain. V was shortened by 2 bases and J by 4 bases, with 5 bases between the two germline ends. The CDR3 consists of 13 residues. The germline gives CDR1 SEHNR, CDR2 FQNEAQ (reference sequence). The CDR3 here is CASSLMATGELFF. The CDR3 coding sequence is TGTGCCAGCAGCTTAATGGCCACCGGGGAGCTGTTTTTT.

The count of this clone is one. The CDR3: CAISEVAGGSTDTQYF. The DNA for the CDR3 is TGTGCCATCAGTGAGGTAGCGGGAGGCTCCACAGATACGCAGTATTTT. V gene TRBV10-3 combines with J gene TRBJ2-3; 10 bases match TRBD2. The junction had 4 bases not matched to a gene; V was cut back by 2 bases and J by 2 bases. The CDR3 extends over 16 amino acids. The germline gives CDR1 ENHRY, CDR2 SYGVKD.

The J gene is TRBJ2-2, the V gene TRBV5-1, with D uncertain. CDR3 length: 12 amino acids. V gave up 0 bases and J gave up 6 bases, with 3 bases separating them. Germline CDR1 and CDR2: SGHRS and YFSETQ. The CDR3 reads CASSLGPGELFF. The CDR3 nucleotides read TGCGCCAGCAGCTTGGGTCCCGGGGAGCTGTTTTTT.

The V and J genes are TRBV7-3 and TRBJ2-1; tentatively, D is TRBD2 (5 bases). V was cut by 2 bases and J by 6 bases, with 14 bases left in between. The CDR3 covers 15 residues. Germline CDR1 reads SGHTA; CDR2 reads FQGTGA. CDR3 amino acids: CASSLGLLRRNEQFF. CDR3 nucleotides: TGTGCCAGCAGCTTAGGACTCCTAAGGCGCAATGAGCAGTTCTTC.

The CDR3 spells CASSRTSGSRGEQFF. The CDR3, as DNA: TGTGCCAGCAGCCGGACTAGCGGGAGTAGGGGTGAGCAGTTCTTC. The chain has TRBV3-1 (or the pseudogene TRBV3-2) and TRBJ2-1, with 13 bases identical to TRBD2. The CDR3 runs 15 residues. Trimming at V came to 4 bases and at J to 9 bases, leaving 6 bases not matched to a gene. The germline gives CDR1 LGHDT, CDR2 YNNKEL (reference sequence).

V usage is TRBV6-2 or TRBV6-3 and J usage is TRBJ2-3; 8 bases are shared with TRBD1. The ends lost 4 bases at V and 1 base at J; junction bases unmatched: 4. The CDR3 has 15 residues. CDR1 is MNHEY, CDR2 SVGEGT, per germline. The CDR3: CASSSGDRRTDTQYF. The CDR3 region has the DNA TGTGCCAGCAGTTCCGGGGACAGGCGCACAGATACGCAGTATTTT.

The chain employs TRBV5-8 and TRBJ2-1; 7 bases are a match to TRBD2. V trimming: 4 bases; J trimming: 10 bases; junction bases outside the gene matches: 14. The CDR3 has 15 amino acids. The germline CDR1 and CDR2 sequences are SGHTS and YDEGEE. CDR3 in amino acids: CASSRRLAGEGEQFF. CDR3 in DNA: TGTGCCAGCAGCCGAAGACTAGCTGGGGAGGGAGAGCAGTTCTTC.